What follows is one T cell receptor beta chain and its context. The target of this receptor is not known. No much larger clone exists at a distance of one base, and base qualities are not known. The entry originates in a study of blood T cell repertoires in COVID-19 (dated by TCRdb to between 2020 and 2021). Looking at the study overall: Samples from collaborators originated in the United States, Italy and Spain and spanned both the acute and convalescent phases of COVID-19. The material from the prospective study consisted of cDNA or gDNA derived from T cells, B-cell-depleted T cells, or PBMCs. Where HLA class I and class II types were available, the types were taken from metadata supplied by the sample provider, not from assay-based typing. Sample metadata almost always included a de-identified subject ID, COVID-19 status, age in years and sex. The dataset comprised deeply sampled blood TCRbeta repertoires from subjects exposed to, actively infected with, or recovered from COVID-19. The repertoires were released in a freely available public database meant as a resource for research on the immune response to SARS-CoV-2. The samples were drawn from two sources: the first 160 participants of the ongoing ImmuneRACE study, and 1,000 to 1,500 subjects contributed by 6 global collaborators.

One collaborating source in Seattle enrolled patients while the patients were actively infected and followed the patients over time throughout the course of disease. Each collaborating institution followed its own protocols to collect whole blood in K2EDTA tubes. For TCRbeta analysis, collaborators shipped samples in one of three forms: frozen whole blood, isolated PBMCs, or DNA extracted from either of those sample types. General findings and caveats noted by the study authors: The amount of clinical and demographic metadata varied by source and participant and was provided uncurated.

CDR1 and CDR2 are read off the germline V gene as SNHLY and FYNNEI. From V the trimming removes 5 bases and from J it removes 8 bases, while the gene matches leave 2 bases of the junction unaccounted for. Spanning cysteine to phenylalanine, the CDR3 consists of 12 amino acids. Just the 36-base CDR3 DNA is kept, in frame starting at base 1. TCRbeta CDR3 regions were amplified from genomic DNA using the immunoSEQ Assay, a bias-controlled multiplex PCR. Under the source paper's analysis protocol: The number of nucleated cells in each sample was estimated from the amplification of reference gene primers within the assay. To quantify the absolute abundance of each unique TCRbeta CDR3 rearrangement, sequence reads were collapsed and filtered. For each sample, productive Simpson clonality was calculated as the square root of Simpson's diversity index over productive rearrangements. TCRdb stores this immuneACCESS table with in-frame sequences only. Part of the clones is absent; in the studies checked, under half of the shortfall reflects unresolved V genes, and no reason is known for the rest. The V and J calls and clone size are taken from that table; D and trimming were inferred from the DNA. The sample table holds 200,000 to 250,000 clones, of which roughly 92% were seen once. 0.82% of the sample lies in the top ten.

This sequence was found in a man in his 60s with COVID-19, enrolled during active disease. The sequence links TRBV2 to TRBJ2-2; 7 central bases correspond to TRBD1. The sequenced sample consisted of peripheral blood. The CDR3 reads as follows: CASSTGVGELFF. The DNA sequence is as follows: TGTGCCAGCAGTACAGGGGTGGGGGAGCTGTTTTTT.